These 18 T cell receptor beta chains originate from one sample sequenced in a study of CD8 T cells in Susac syndrome. With random hexamers, reverse transcription was performed on about 0.5 to 1 ug of RNA. One entry per CDR3 protein, called by TCRdb with MiXCR from the immunoSEQ multiplex PCR reads. Of just over 150,000 distinct CDR3 sequences in the sample, roughly 95% were seen once. The specimen sequenced was CD4+ T cells from PBMCs. The receptors were sampled from a human donor with Susac syndrome.

This clonotype was seen just once. The chain joins TRBV7-8 to TRBJ2-2; unclear D gene. The V end lost 3 bases, the J end lost 4 bases, and 15 bases lay between the germline ends. CDR1 and CDR2 from the germline V gene are SGHVS and FQNEAQ. The CDR3 is made up of 16 amino acids. Here the CDR3 DNA reads TGTGCCAGCAGCTTTTTCGACACTACTTCCACCGGGGAGCTGTTTTTT. Translated: CASSFFDTTSTGELFF. Full variable domain (rest looked up from reference TRBV7-8 and TRBJ2-2): GAGVSQSPRYKVAKRGQDVALRCDPISGHVSLFWYQQALGQGPEFLTYFQNEAQLDKSGLPSDRFFAERPEGSVSTLKIQRTQQEDSAVYLCASSFFDTTSTGELFFGEGSRLTVL.

This clonotype was seen a single time. The chain is built from TRBV7-3 and TRBJ2-7; 10 nucleotides agree with TRBD1. The germline V gene encodes CDR1 SGHTA and CDR2 FQGTGA. The CDR3 is 13 residues long. Germline trimming cut 5 bases from V and 7 bases from J; bases unmatched to any gene: 5. This CDR3 is CASSPGQGQEQYF. CDR3 DNA: TGTGCCAGCAGCCCGGGACAGGGGCAAGAGCAGTACTTC.

This clonotype is a singleton in its sample. This chain uses TRBV15 with TRBJ2-7; unclear D gene. Between the trimmed V and J ends, which lost 1 base and 2 bases, there was a span of 6 bases. The CDR3 has 13 amino acids. Germline CDR1 reads LNHNV; CDR2 reads YYDKDF (reference sequence). The CDR3 bases are TGTGCCACCAGCAGAGGACGGACCTACGAGCAGTACTTC. Translation gives CATSRGRTYEQYF.

The V and J genes are TRBV27 and TRBJ2-1; either TRBD1 or TRBD2 may fit D (6 bases each). The CDR3 runs to 14 residues. V lost 7 bases and J lost 7, with 17 bases in between. Germline V gene lookup returns CDR1 MNHEY and CDR2 SMNVEV (reference sequence). CDR3 sequence reads: CASTLLVGGNEQFF. The CDR3 nucleotides are TGTGCCAGCACCTTACTTGTAGGGGGGAATGAGCAGTTCTTC.

The V call is TRBV7-2, the J call TRBJ1-2, with D perhaps matching TRBD1 (5 bases). The CDR3 runs 13 residues. The germline V gene has CDR1 SGHTA and CDR2 FQGNSA. The germline V and J ends were trimmed by 5 bases and 6 bases, with 13 bases remaining between them. The CDR3 protein is CASSARGIDGYTF. In nucleotides, the CDR3 is TGTGCCAGCAGCGCTCGGGGGATTGATGGCTACACCTTC.

This clonotype occurred once. This chain connects TRBV3-1 to TRBJ2-2; D tentatively reads TRBD1 or TRBD2 (6 bases each). Germline V gene data show CDR1 as LGHDT and CDR2 as YNNKEL (reference sequence). The V gene lost 7 bases and the J gene lost 6 bases, with 15 bases spanning the gap. The CDR3 contains 14 residues. The CDR3 loop reads CASNEGGWPGELFF. The CDR3 nucleotides are TGTGCCAGCAACGAAGGGGGGTGGCCCGGGGAGCTGTTTTTT.

The chain employs TRBV4-2 and TRBJ1-2; D call uncertain. The germline V and J ends were trimmed by 0 bases and 7 bases, with 9 bases remaining between them. CDR3 length: 13 amino acids. CDR1 LGHNA and CDR2 YNFKEQ come from the germline V gene. CDR3 loop: CASSQDLNTGYTF. CDR3 DNA sequence: TGTGCCAGCAGCCAAGATCTTAACACTGGCTACACCTTC.

This rearrangement joins TRBV7-8 to TRBJ1-1; weak D call: TRBD1 (6 bases). CDR3 length equals 13 residues. V dropped 2 bases and J dropped 7 bases, with 11 bases sitting between them. Germline CDR1 reads SGHVS; CDR2 reads FQNEAQ. The DNA of the CDR3 is TGTGCCAGCAGCTTAAGGACAGATCATGAAGCTTTCTTT. This codes for CASSLRTDHEAFF. The full variable domain, rest sourced from reference TRBV7-8 and TRBJ1-1, is GAGVSQSPRYKVAKRGQDVALRCDPISGHVSLFWYQQALGQGPEFLTYFQNEAQLDKSGLPSDRFFAERPEGSVSTLKIQRTQQEDSAVYLCASSLRTDHEAFFGQGTRLTVV.

This chain joins TRBV27 and TRBJ1-5; D remains unclear. V lost 8 bases and J lost 5, with 16 bases in between. The CDR3 runs to 14 residues. Germline V gives CDR1 MNHEY, CDR2 SMNVEV (reference sequence). Here the CDR3 DNA reads TGTGCCAGCGCTCTGGGGTCAGCAGATCAGCCCCAGCATTTT. Protein: CASALGSADQPQHF.

The chain couples TRBV27 to TRBJ1-6, with a weak D call TRBD1 (6 bases). CDR3 length: 11 amino acids. The V gene lost 8 bases and the J gene lost 11 bases, with 10 bases spanning the gap. Germline CDR1 reads MNHEY; CDR2 reads SMNVEV (reference sequence). CDR3 sequence: CASSGQPPLHF. CDR3 in DNA: TGTGCCAGCTCCGGACAGCCACCCCTCCACTTT.

A word on this clonotype: Germline and junction disagree at one end, which may indicate a read error. The chain employs TRBV7-2 and TRBJ1-2; no firm D call. Per the germline V gene, CDR1 is SGHTA and CDR2 is FQGNSA. This CDR3 region has 13 residues. Here the CDR3 DNA reads TGTGCCAGCAGCTCCCAAGGCGACCTGGGCTCCGACTTC. Residues: CASSSQGDLGSDF.

This chain links TRBV14 with TRBJ2-3; 9 nucleotides agree with TRBD2. This CDR3 has 15 residues. CDR1 and CDR2 (germline): SGHDN, FVKESK. The V segment lost 5 bases and the J segment 2 bases; nucleotides outside the gene matches: 5. The CDR3 spells CASSETSGFTDTQYF. CDR3 sequence (DNA): TGTGCCAGCAGCGAGACTAGCGGCTTCACAGATACGCAGTATTTT. The entire variable domain, with the rest obtained from reference TRBV14 and TRBJ2-3, is as follows: EAGVTQFPSHSVIEKGQTVTLRCDPISGHDNLYWYRRVMGKEIKFLLHFVKESKQDESGMPNNRFLAERTGGTYSTLKVQPAELEDSGVYFCASSETSGFTDTQYFGPGTRLTVL.

The CDR3 sequence is CASSLGQLTGELFF. The CDR3 DNA reads TGTGCCAGCAGCTTAGGACAACTCACCGGGGAGCTGTTTTTT. V gene TRBV7-7 combines with J gene TRBJ2-2, with unresolved D. This CDR3 is built from 14 residues. Germline CDR1 reads SSHAT; CDR2 reads FNYEAQ (reference sequence). V gave up 1 base and J gave up 4 bases, with 7 bases separating them.

CDR3 amino acids: CASSVMGQGNTEAFF. CDR3 nucleotides: TGTGCCAGCAGCGTAATGGGACAGGGGAACACTGAAGCTTTCTTT. This chain connects TRBV9 to TRBJ1-1, with 9 positions matching TRBD1. The CDR3 totals 15 residues. Losses at the gene ends were 1 base for V and 1 base for J; bases not matched to a gene: 2. From germline, CDR1 is SGDLS and CDR2 YYNGEE.

The chain recombines TRBV29-1 with TRBJ2-1; D perhaps matches TRBD2 (6 bases). Germline V CDR1 and CDR2: SQVTM, ANQGSEA. The V end lost 4 bases, the J end lost 4 bases, and 8 bases lay between the germline ends. The CDR3 sequence is 12 residues long. CDR3 sequence reads: CSVARGYNEQFF. CDR3 DNA sequence: TGCAGCGTTGCGCGGGGATACAATGAGCAGTTCTTC.

J is TRBJ2-2 and V is TRBV29-1; possible D gene TRBD1, 6 bases. This CDR3 spans 15 amino acids. Germline V gives CDR1 SQVTM, CDR2 ANQGSEA. The V end lost 8 bases, the J end lost 5 bases, and 21 bases lay between the germline ends. The CDR3 is CSPRPRRGKTGELFF. Written as DNA, the CDR3 is TGCAGCCCCCGGCCCCGCAGGGGAAAAACCGGGGAGCTGTTTTTT.

The chain uses TRBV28 and TRBJ1-1, with a tentative D call TRBD1 (6 bases). Trimming removed 5 bases from V and 1 base from J, with 11 bases in between. CDR3 length equals 14 residues. CDR1 and CDR2 (germline): MDHEN, SYDVKM. The CDR3 bases are TGTGCCAGCAGTAAGGCGGGGGCGAACACTGAAGCTTTCTTT. This sequence encodes CASSKAGANTEAFF. Using reference TRBV28 and TRBJ1-1 for the parts outside the CDR3, the full variable domain is DVKVTQSSRYLVKRTGEKVFLECVQDMDHENMFWYRQDPGLGLRLIYFSYDVKMKEKGDIPEGYSVSREKKERFSLILESASTNQTSMYLCASSKAGANTEAFFGQGTRLTVV.

This chain joins TRBV11-2 and TRBJ2-5; 8 nucleotides agree with TRBD1. In germline, CDR1 is SGHAT, CDR2 FQNNGV. The CDR3 spans 14 residues. With 4 bases clipped from V and 5 bases from J, the junction kept 6 bases outside the gene matches. CDR3 nucleotide sequence: TGTGCCAGCAGCTCTCTAGACAGGGGCGAGACCCAGTACTTC. It specifies CASSSLDRGETQYF.